One and the same sample provided the 25 T cell receptor beta chains below, sequenced in a study of blood T cell repertoires in COVID-19. Profiled with immunoSEQ multiplex PCR; TCRdb holds only in-frame clones, not every one. The sample contains about 210,000 clones, about 81% of which appear only once. Source material: PBMCs or T cells enriched from blood (not recorded which). The receptors derive from a man aged 35 to 55 who had recovered from COVID-19.

J is TRBJ1-2 and V is TRBV19; 8 nucleotides agree with TRBD1. Trimming took 5 bases from V and 5 from J; bases not matched to a gene: 13. Germline-derived CDR1 and CDR2 are LNHDA and SQIVND (reference sequence). The length of the CDR3 is 16 residues. CDR3 sequence (DNA): TGTGCCAGTAGTCCCCGTCCACGGGACAGGCCATATGGCTACACCTTC. Encoded protein: CASSPRPRDRPYGYTF. The full variable domain, in which reference TRBV19 and TRBJ1-2 provide the parts outside the CDR3, is DGGITQSPKYLFRKEGQNVTLSCEQNLNHDAMYWYRQDPGQGLRLIYYSQIVNDFQKGDIAEGYSVSREKKESFPLTVTSAQKNPTAFYLCASSPRPRDRPYGYTFGSGTRLTVV.

This clone was observed a handful of times. The chain is built from TRBV5-1 and TRBJ1-6, with D possibly TRBD1 on 6 matching bases. The CDR3 loop spans 14 amino acids. V was trimmed by 3 bases and J by 8 bases, leaving 12 bases between them. The germline CDR1 and CDR2 sequences are SGHRS and YFSETQ. The CDR3 protein is CASSSGEGDSPLHF. In DNA form, the CDR3 reads TGCGCCAGCAGCTCCGGGGAGGGGGATTCACCCCTCCACTTT.

Written as DNA, the CDR3 is TGTGCCAGCAGCCCCACAGGATATAGGGGCAATGAGCAGTTCTTC. Protein sequence: CASSPTGYRGNEQFF. V is TRBV3-1 (or the pseudogene TRBV3-2) and J is TRBJ2-1, with a tentative D call TRBD1 (5 bases). Trimming cost V 4 bases and J 6 bases, with 16 bases left between them. Germline CDR1 is LGHDT and CDR2 is YNNKEL (reference sequence). This CDR3 region has 15 residues.

The rearrangement joins TRBV9 to TRBJ1-2; D is undetermined. The CDR3 runs to 13 residues. V was shortened by 4 bases and J by 5 bases, with 12 bases between the two germline ends. The germline V gene encodes CDR1 SGDLS and CDR2 YYNGEE. As DNA, the CDR3 is TGTGCCAGCAGCCCTATAGGAGGGTATGGCTACACCTTC. This gives the protein CASSPIGGYGYTF. The full variable domain, completed using reference TRBV9 and TRBJ1-2, is DSGVTQTPKHLITATGQRVTLRCSPRSGDLSVYWYQQSLDQGLQFLIQYYNGEERAKGNILERFSAQQFPDLHSELNLSSLELGDSALYFCASSPIGGYGYTFGSGTRLTVV.

This chain connects TRBV14 to TRBJ1-4; perhaps TRBD1 as D (5 bases). The V end lost 0 bases, the J end lost 1 base, and 18 bases lay between the germline ends. CDR1 SGHDN and CDR2 FVKESK come from the germline V gene. The CDR3 runs to 19 residues. The CDR3 DNA reads as TGTGCCAGCAGCCAAGATAGTTTTCGGGGGATTGGAACTAATGAAAAACTGTTTTTT. Translation gives CASSQDSFRGIGTNEKLFF.

This clone was observed a few times. This chain links TRBV18 with TRBJ1-2, with 12 bases identical to TRBD1. Germline V gene sequence: CDR1 KGHSH, CDR2 LQKENI. V gave up 3 bases and J gave up 8 bases; unmatched junction bases: 4. There are 14 residues in the CDR3. CDR3 sequence: CASSPGQGAEGYTF. DNA of the CDR3: TGTGCCAGCTCACCGGGACAGGGGGCGGAGGGCTACACCTTC. Using reference TRBV18 and TRBJ1-2 for the parts outside the CDR3, the full variable domain is NAGVMQNPRHLVRRRGQEARLRCSPMKGHSHVYWYRQLPEEGLKFMVYLQKENIIDESGMPKERFSAEFPKEGPSILRIQQVVRGDSAAYFCASSPGQGAEGYTFGSGTRLTVV.

This clone was seen a few times. V and J are TRBV7-9 and TRBJ1-2; 7 nucleotides agree with TRBD1. CDR1 is SEHNR, CDR2 FQNEAQ, per germline (reference sequence). The CDR3 is 16 amino acids. V shed 3 bases, J shed 3 bases, and the junction held 10 bases outside the gene matches. CDR3 coding DNA: TGTGCCAGCAGCTTTCCGGGACAGCCTCGGGACTATGGCTACACCTTC. Its protein is CASSFPGQPRDYGYTF.

This rearrangement joins TRBV6-5 to TRBJ1-3, with D tentatively TRBD1 (6 bases). Germline CDR1 and CDR2: MNHEY and SVGAGI. CDR3 length: 15 amino acids. Between the trimmed V and J ends, which lost 5 bases and 0 bases, there was a span of 11 bases. The CDR3 sequence is CASSKQGFSGNTIYF. The CDR3 DNA is TGTGCCAGCAGTAAACAGGGTTTCTCTGGAAACACCATATATTTT.

The V gene is TRBV21-1, the J gene TRBJ1-5. TRBV21-1 is given as a pseudogene. The CDR3 has 16 amino acids. The CDR3 nucleotides read TGTGCCAGCAGCAAAGCGCTGGGAGGGGCCAATCAGCCCCAGCATTTT. Translating it yields CASSKALGGANQPQHF.

This rearrangement joins TRBV7-3 to TRBJ1-2, with D perhaps TRBD1 (5 bases). CDR1 and CDR2 (germline): SGHTA, FQGTGA. V was shortened by 2 bases and J by 4 bases, with 17 bases between the two germline ends. The CDR3 length is 16 residues. CDR3 in amino acids: CASSLLGQGPFYGYTF. The CDR3 region has the DNA TGTGCCAGCAGCTTACTAGGGCAGGGCCCTTTCTATGGCTACACCTTC.

This clone was observed a handful of times. This chain connects TRBV20-1 to TRBJ1-2; unclear D gene. This CDR3 region has 14 residues. Per germline, CDR1 DFQATT and CDR2 SNEGSKA (reference sequence). Trimming cost V 3 bases and J 8 bases, with 19 bases left between them. CDR3 nucleotides: TGCAGTGCTAGTATTCGAGCCCAGGTAGGAGGCTACACCTTC. Translating it yields CSASIRAQVGGYTF.

This clone was seen a single time. The chain employs TRBV3-1 (or the pseudogene TRBV3-2) and TRBJ2-3; weak D call: TRBD2 (6 bases). CDR1 is LGHDT, CDR2 YNNKEL, per germline (reference sequence). V lost 5 bases, J lost 1 base, and 19 bases lay in between. The CDR3 sequence is 17 residues long. CDR3 protein: CASSTPGGIGGTDTQYF. The CDR3 DNA follows: TGTGCCAGCAGCACCCCTGGAGGGATTGGCGGCACAGATACGCAGTATTTT.

The chain couples TRBV30 to TRBJ2-7; 7 bases align to TRBD2. This CDR3 comprises 14 residues. CDR1 and CDR2 from the germline V gene are GTSNPN and SVGIG (reference sequence). The V gene end was trimmed by 1 base and the J gene end by 2 bases; junction bases not matched to a gene: 5. CDR3 amino acids: CAWSAIGLAYEQYF. DNA for the CDR3: TGTGCCTGGAGTGCCATCGGACTAGCCTACGAGCAGTACTTC.

CDR3 sequence: CASSQDFDPGGTEQYF. The DNA of the CDR3 is TGTGCCAGCAGCCAAGATTTCGACCCCGGGGGGACCGAGCAGTACTTC. The chain links TRBV3-1 (or the pseudogene TRBV3-2) to TRBJ2-7; TRBD2 agrees at 7 bases. With V trimmed by 0 bases and J by 6 bases, 11 bases remained unmatched. CDR1 is LGHDT, CDR2 YNNKEL, per germline (reference sequence). There are 16 residues in the CDR3.

CDR3 sequence (DNA): TGTGCCAGCAGCGCGGGGTTCCTTGGCTCCTACAATGAGCAGTTCTTC. Translated, it gives CASSAGFLGSYNEQFF. The chain carries TRBV5-8 and TRBJ2-1, with a tentative D call TRBD2 (6 bases). Germline CDR1 and CDR2: SGHTS and YDEGEE. The CDR3 spans 16 residues. Trimming pared 4 bases from V and 0 bases from J, leaving 14 bases between. Complete variable domain (other parts from reference TRBV5-8 and TRBJ2-1): EAGVTQSPTHLIKTRGQQATLRCSPISGHTSVYWYQQALGLGLQFLLWYDEGEERNRGNFPPRFSGRQFPNYSSELNVNALELEDSALYLCASSAGFLGSYNEQFFGPGTRLTVL.

The rearrangement joins TRBV18 to TRBJ1-1; weak D call: TRBD1 (6 bases). The V end lost 8 bases, the J end lost 0 bases, and 22 bases lay between the germline ends. Germline V gives CDR1 KGHSH, CDR2 LQKENI. The CDR3 runs 17 residues. As DNA, the CDR3 is TGTGCCAGCCGAGTCAGGTTTAACAGGGACCTGAACACTGAAGCTTTCTTT. This sequence encodes CASRVRFNRDLNTEAFF.

This sequence joins TRBV7-3 and TRBJ2-5; 8 bases fit TRBD1. The trim removed 3 bases at V and 4 bases at J, leaving 1 base unmatched. Germline CDR1 SGHTA, CDR2 FQGTGA. The CDR3 totals 13 residues. The CDR3 is CASSFGQGETQYF. The CDR3, as DNA: TGTGCCAGCAGCTTCGGACAGGGAGAGACCCAGTACTTC.

The chain is built from TRBV2 and TRBJ1-3, with D perhaps TRBD1 (5 bases). This CDR3 has 14 amino acids. Germline values: CDR1 SNHLY, CDR2 FYNNEI. The ends were cut back, 9 bases at V and 0 bases at J, with 12 bases in the middle. CDR3 residues: CARGGSSSGNTIYF. In nucleotides, the CDR3 is TGTGCCAGGGGGGGTTCCAGCTCTGGAAACACCATATATTTT.

This sequence joins TRBV27 and TRBJ2-1; D may be TRBD2 (5 bases). The CDR3 spans 14 residues. V was clipped by 5 bases and J by 8 bases, with 16 bases between them. Germline CDR1 is MNHEY and CDR2 is SMNVEV (reference sequence). CDR3 coding DNA: TGTGCCAGCAGTAGGCCCCGGGGAAGCGATGAGCAGTTCTTC. Encoded protein: CASSRPRGSDEQFF.

This clone showed up just a few times. The CDR3 DNA reads as TGTGCCAGCAGCGCCGAGGGGGCCTATCAGCCCCAGCATTTT. Encoded protein: CASSAEGAYQPQHF. The genes are TRBV9 and TRBJ1-5; 7 nucleotides agree with TRBD1. The J segment lost 5 bases and the V segment lost 3 bases, leaving 5 bases of the junction unmatched. The V gene's germline CDR1 is SGDLS and CDR2 YYNGEE. The CDR3 is 14 amino acids.

This sequence joins TRBV4-1 and TRBJ1-2; TRBD1 matches 7 bases. Germline values: CDR1 MGHRA, CDR2 YSYEKL. The CDR3 is 15 residues long. V shed 2 bases and J 8 bases; nucleotides not matched to a gene: 11. The CDR3 here is CASSQRQGSSYGYTF. CDR3 DNA sequence: TGCGCCAGCAGCCAAAGACAGGGATCTTCCTACGGCTACACCTTC.

This CDR3 is CASSIQQYNEQFF. CDR3 DNA sequence: TGTGCCAGCAGTATACAGCAATACAATGAGCAGTTCTTC. The V call is TRBV7-3, the J call TRBJ2-1; D not certain. This CDR3 region has 13 residues. The germline V gene encodes CDR1 SGHTA and CDR2 FQGTGA. V lost 6 bases, J lost 4 bases, and 10 bases lay in between.

The chain has TRBV5-1 and TRBJ2-3, with a weak D call TRBD1 (6 bases). CDR1 and CDR2 from the germline V gene are SGHRS and YFSETQ. The ends were cut back, 6 bases at V and 3 bases at J, with 20 bases in the middle. This CDR3 region has 16 residues. The CDR3 nucleotides are TGCGCCAGCATCCCCGGGACACAGGGAAGAACAGATACGCAGTATTTT. Its translation is CASIPGTQGRTDTQYF.

This clone was counted between two and nine times. The chain joins TRBV28 to TRBJ2-7; the match to TRBD2 covers 11 bases. Germline-derived CDR1 and CDR2 are MDHEN and SYDVKM. J lost 2 bases, V lost 1 base, and 4 bases had no gene match. This CDR3 is built from 16 residues. CDR3 sequence reads: CASSLLGSGRAYEQYF. For the CDR3, the DNA is TGTGCCAGCAGTTTATTGGGTAGCGGGAGGGCCTACGAGCAGTACTTC.

The chain couples TRBV9 to TRBJ2-1; D ambiguous. Trimming shortened V by 4 bases and J by 7 bases, and 9 bases separated the two germline ends. Germline CDR1 and CDR2: SGDLS and YYNGEE. This CDR3 has 12 amino acids. DNA for the CDR3: TGTGCCAGCAGCCAACAGCCGAATGAGCAGTTCTTC. This encodes CASSQQPNEQFF.